This entry features one T cell receptor (beta chain) sequence. This CDR3 comprises 14 residues. V was pared by 6 bases and J by 4 bases, with 4 bases of the junction left unmatched. Germline CDR1 and CDR2: SGHNT and YENEEA. These data belong to a study of cytomegalovirus exposure and HLA in healthy donors. PCR amplification relied on 60 Vbeta primers (plus 13 Jbeta primers). TCRdb's table, derived via immunoSEQ multiplex PCR, lists solely in-frame clones and lacks some. The repertoire holds about 77,000 clones, around 76% seen once, with around 1.5% in the top ten. The source of this sequence is a man aged 35-49 years in good health and CMV-seronegative. Sequencing was done on a sample of PBMCs. V and J are TRBV11-3 and TRBJ2-2; 8 bases match TRBD1. CDR3 residues: CASRDRGSTGELFF. The CDR3 DNA is TGTGCCAGCAGAGACAGGGGAAGCACCGGGGAGCTGTTTTTT.